This TCR beta chain was recovered during a study of shared clonotypes between healthy human individuals. Study information: Sampling drew on donors who were a couple of women and a few men aged 18 to 49. Per donor, three plates held CD4 naive cells, three held CD4 memory, two held CD8 naive and one held CD8 memory.

The donors were all Caucasian adults (living in Nashville, Tennessee). The CDR3 is 14 amino acids. The V gene lost 1 base and the J gene lost 0 bases, with 4 bases spanning the gap. Germline V CDR1 and CDR2: SGHTA, FQGNSA. Using immunoSEQ multiplex PCR, the repertoire was profiled, and TCRdb retains in-frame clones only, with some absent. Of approximately 500,000 clones in the sample, around 96% are singletons; the top ten hold 0.06%. This TCR derives from a woman aged 30 to 39 in good health. The sequenced material came from naive CD4+ T cells sorted from blood. As for subset: CD45RA+ positively selected. J is TRBJ1-5 and V is TRBV7-2; D gene ambiguous. CDR3 bases: TGTGCCAGCAGCTTAGTATATAGCAATCAGCCCCAGCATTTT. Its protein product is CASSLVYSNQPQHF. The complete variable domain, with remaining parts taken from reference TRBV7-2 and TRBJ1-5, reads GAGVSQSPSNKVTEKGKDVELRCDPISGHTALYWYRQSLGQGLEFLIYFQGNSAPDKSGLPSDRFSAERTGGSVSTLTIQRTQQEDSAVYLCASSLVYSNQPQHFGDGTRLSIL.